This T cell receptor (beta chain) was identified in a study of T cell responses to AZD1222 COVID-19 vaccine. Assay: immunoSEQ multiplex PCR; the TCRdb copy retains only in-frame clones and omits some. The sample includes some 140,000 clones, 88% of them seen just once. There are 13 residues in the CDR3. V was clipped by 6 bases and J by 9 bases; unmatched bases: 8. Germline V gene data show CDR1 as ENHRY and CDR2 as SYGVKD. The rearrangement uses TRBV10-3 and TRBJ2-1, with 7 bases matching TRBD1. The clonotype originates from an adult in good health. The sample here was peripheral blood, taken on day 0 of AZD1222 vaccination. In DNA form, the CDR3 reads TGTGCCATCAGCCGCGACAGGGTAGCTGAGCAGTTCTTC. Its translation is CAISRDRVAEQFF.